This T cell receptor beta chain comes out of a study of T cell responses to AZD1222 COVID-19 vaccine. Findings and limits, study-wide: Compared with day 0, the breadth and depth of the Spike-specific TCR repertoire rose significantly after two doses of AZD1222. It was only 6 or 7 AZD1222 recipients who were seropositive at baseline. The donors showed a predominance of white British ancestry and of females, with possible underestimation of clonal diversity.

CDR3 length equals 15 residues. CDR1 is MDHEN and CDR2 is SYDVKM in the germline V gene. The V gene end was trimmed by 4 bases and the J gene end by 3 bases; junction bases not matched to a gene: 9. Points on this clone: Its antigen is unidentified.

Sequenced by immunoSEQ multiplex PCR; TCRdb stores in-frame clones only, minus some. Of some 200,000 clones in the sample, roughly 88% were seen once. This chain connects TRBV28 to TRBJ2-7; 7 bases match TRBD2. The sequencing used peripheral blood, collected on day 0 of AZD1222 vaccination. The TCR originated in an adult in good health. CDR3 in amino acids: CASSSFLAANYEQYF. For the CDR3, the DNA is TGTGCCAGCAGTTCATTTCTAGCGGCGAACTACGAGCAGTACTTC.